This T cell receptor beta chain was found in a study of cytomegalovirus exposure and HLA in healthy donors. The V gene's germline CDR1 is WSHSY and CDR2 SAAADI. The CDR3 totals 17 residues. The PCR used 60 Vbeta and 13 Jbeta primers. Data came from immunoSEQ multiplex PCR; TCRdb stores just in-frame clones and leaves some out. The table shows about 150,000 clones, with nearly 80% occurring only once. Study-level findings and limits: In a later analysis, the majority of CMV-associated beta chains seemingly showed HLA restriction. Within the data, a cluster of highly shared sequence variants was likely a sequencing artifact. An ancestry cluster, one associated with Asian ancestry, reportedly showed fewer N-insertions than the approximately 650-donor mean in a later analysis.

As regards this clone: Its antigen is not identified.

This clonotype was obtained from a man under 40 in good health and CMV-seropositive. Sequencing was performed on PBMCs. J is TRBJ2-5 and V is TRBV10-2, with TRBD1 identical over 7 bases. The end of the DNA aligns better with TRBJ2-7, so the J call may be wrong. This CDR3 is CASSGALPGGTHYEQYF. CDR3 in DNA: TGCGCCAGCAGTGGGGCTCTCCCAGGGGGAACACACTACGAGCAGTACTTC.